These 15 T cell receptor beta chains were sequenced from one sample in a study of T cells in narcolepsy. Here immunoSEQ multiplex PCR was the method, and the copy in TCRdb shows in-frame clones only, minus some. Of 25,000 to 35,000 clones listed, 80% to 85% were seen once; the top ten hold roughly 2.5%. Sequencing was performed on CD45RA- memory CD4+ T cells from PBMCs. These receptors came from a human donor with narcolepsy.

V is TRBV19 and J is TRBJ1-1, with 7 bases matching TRBD1. Germline CDR1 reads LNHDA; CDR2 reads SQIVND (reference sequence). The CDR3 extends over 15 amino acids. J lost 1 base, V lost 6 bases, and 8 bases had no gene match. For the CDR3, the DNA is TGTGCCAGTAGGCCAAGGACAGGCGAGAACACTGAAGCTTTCTTT. It yields the protein CASRPRTGENTEAFF.

The chain links TRBV19 to TRBJ1-2; no reliable D call. The V and J ends lost 1 base and 8 bases respectively, with 14 bases between them. This CDR3 spans 14 amino acids. Germline V lookup: CDR1 LNHDA, CDR2 SQIVND (reference sequence). For the CDR3, the DNA is TGTGCCAGTAGTATAGGCGCACGTGGTTGGGGCTACACCTTC. This encodes CASSIGARGWGYTF.

This clone was counted a single time. The chain uses TRBV6-8 and TRBJ2-5, with D perhaps TRBD1 or TRBD2 (6 bases each). CDR1 is MNHGY and CDR2 is SAAAGT in the germline V gene. The ends were cut back, 0 bases at V and 2 bases at J, with 13 bases in the middle. The CDR3 spans 16 residues. The CDR3 nucleotides read TGTGCCAGCAGTTACTCGATTCCGGGGGCACAAGAGACCCAGTACTTC. This gives the protein CASSYSIPGAQETQYF.

This chain links TRBV11-2 with TRBJ2-2, with D perhaps matching TRBD1 or TRBD2 (5 bases each). This CDR3 spans 15 amino acids. The germline CDR1 and CDR2 sequences are SGHAT and FQNNGV. The V end was cut by 5 bases, the J end by 5 bases, with 15 bases between. The CDR3: CASSKTGTRTGELFF. The CDR3 DNA sequence: TGTGCCAGCAGCAAAACCGGGACGAGGACCGGGGAGCTGTTTTTT.

This chain joins TRBV14 and TRBJ2-7, with 10 bases lining up with TRBD2. The trim removed 1 base at V and 4 bases at J, leaving 4 bases unmatched. The CDR3 is made up of 15 amino acids. From germline, CDR1 is SGHDN and CDR2 FVKESK. CDR3 sequence reads: CASSQAPTSGYEQYF. The CDR3 DNA follows: TGTGCCAGCAGCCAAGCCCCGACTAGCGGGTACGAGCAGTACTTC.

This chain links TRBV2 with TRBJ2-7, with D possibly being TRBD2 (5 bases). Germline V gene data show CDR1 as SNHLY and CDR2 as FYNNEI. CDR3 length: 14 amino acids. V lost 5 bases and J lost 6, with 17 bases in between. As DNA, the CDR3 is TGTGCCAGCAGTTCCAGGACTCCCGAAATCGAGCAGTACTTC. Translated: CASSSRTPEIEQYF.

This chain connects TRBV6-4 to TRBJ1-2; possibly TRBD1 for D (5 bases). The CDR3 is made up of 13 amino acids. Germline assignment: CDR1 MRHNA and CDR2 SNTAGT. V lost 4 bases to trimming and J lost 6 bases, with 12 bases between them. CDR3 in amino acids: CASSAEGRHGYTF. For the CDR3, the DNA is TGTGCCAGCAGTGCGGAGGGACGGCATGGCTACACCTTC.

The chain combines TRBV7-9 with TRBJ1-4, with 7 bases identical to TRBD1. Germline V gene data show CDR1 as SEHNR and CDR2 as FQNEAQ (reference sequence). The V segment lost 4 bases and the J segment 8 bases; nucleotides outside the gene matches: 7. The CDR3 is 14 amino acids. DNA for the CDR3: TGTGCCAGCAGCTCGGGGACAGTGGGGGAAAAACTGTTTTTT. Translation gives CASSSGTVGEKLFF.

The chain links TRBV5-1 to TRBJ1-2; a possible D gene is TRBD1 (6 bases). Germline-derived CDR1 and CDR2 are SGHRS and YFSETQ. The V end lost 0 bases, the J end lost 8 bases, and 20 bases lay between the germline ends. The CDR3 length is 16 residues. Here the CDR3 reads CASSLEPAQGLSGYTF. The CDR3 region has the DNA TGCGCCAGCAGCTTGGAACCGGCTCAGGGGCTATCCGGCTACACCTTC.

This chain uses TRBV7-6 with TRBJ2-1, with 9 bases fitting TRBD2. CDR3 length equals 15 residues. CDR1 is SGHVS, CDR2 FNYEAQ, per germline. The trim removed 4 bases at V and 7 bases at J, leaving 8 bases unmatched. In nucleotides, the CDR3 is TGTGCCAGCAGCTCCGCCGGGACTAGCTTAAATGAGCAGTTCTTC. This codes for CASSSAGTSLNEQFF.

This chain uses TRBV5-1 with TRBJ2-5, with D tentatively TRBD1 or TRBD2 (5 bases each). There are 14 residues in the CDR3. Looked up from germline, CDR1 is SGHRS and CDR2 is YFSETQ. V dropped 2 bases and J dropped 5 bases, with 13 bases sitting between them. CDR3 DNA: TGCGCCAGCAGCTTTCGACAGCCGGGGGAGACCCAGTACTTC. Amino acid sequence: CASSFRQPGETQYF.

The chain couples TRBV5-8 to TRBJ1-1; D gene uncertain. CDR1 SGHTS and CDR2 YDEGEE come from the germline V gene. The CDR3 has 15 residues. Trimming removed 0 bases from V and 2 bases from J, with 11 bases in between. The CDR3 sequence is CASSLARYENTEAFF. CDR3 sequence (DNA): TGTGCCAGCAGCTTGGCCCGATATGAAAACACTGAAGCTTTCTTT.

The CDR3 loop reads CASTPQLGPSSYEQYF. CDR3 sequence (DNA): TGTGCCAGCACCCCTCAGCTCGGGCCGAGCTCCTACGAGCAGTACTTC. The rearrangement uses TRBV11-2 and TRBJ2-7; no definite D call. Germline CDR1 is SGHAT and CDR2 is FQNNGV. This CDR3 comprises 16 residues. V gave up 7 bases and J gave up 0 bases, with 19 bases separating them.

The CDR3 is CASSFRGQGNYGYTF. CDR3 in DNA: TGTGCCAGCAGCTTTCGAGGACAGGGAAACTATGGCTACACCTTC. This sequence joins TRBV11-2 and TRBJ1-2; the match to TRBD1 covers 8 bases. CDR3 length: 15 residues. V lost 3 bases and J lost 2; bases outside the gene matches: 5. CDR1 is SGHAT, CDR2 FQNNGV, per germline.

A remark on this clone: Other nucleotide sequences in the sample specify the same CDR3. J is TRBJ1-1 and V is TRBV7-9; D gene unclear. The CDR3 is made up of 14 amino acids. Per germline, CDR1 SEHNR and CDR2 FQNEAQ (reference sequence). V lost 3 bases and J 1 base, leaving 9 bases between the germline ends. This CDR3 reads CASSFSNRNTEAFF. The CDR3 nucleotides read TGTGCCAGCAGCTTCTCCAATAGGAACACTGAAGCTTTCTTT.